This TCR beta chain was captured in a study of cytomegalovirus exposure and HLA in healthy donors. Whole-study results and caveats: Associated with cytomegalovirus, according to the listing, were approximately 160 TCR beta chains. When analyzed later, a missense DCLRE1C variant was found to be linked to TCR beta V- and J-gene trimming. Earlier analysis yielded a pattern in which most TCR beta V segments were productive about 90% or about 30% of the time.

CDR3 length: 14 residues. Germline lookup yields CDR1 SGDLS and CDR2 YYNGEE. V was cut by 3 bases and J by 5 bases, with 12 bases left in between. For this clone: Its antigen is currently unknown.

The primer mix had 60 Vbeta and 13 Jbeta primers. TCRdb's copy holds only in-frame clones and misses some; the assay was immunoSEQ multiplex PCR. Of under 200,000 clones listed, roughly 13% are singletons. This sequence joins TRBV9 and TRBJ2-1; D gene uncertain. This receptor was identified in a man between 45 and 60 years old in good health and CMV-seropositive. Sequenced material: PBMCs. The DNA for the CDR3 is TGTGCCAGCAGCGCCTTGAGCGTGAACAATGAGCAGTTCTTC. Its translation is CASSALSVNNEQFF.